A selection of T cell receptor beta chains follows, all from one sample in a study of shared clonotypes between healthy human individuals. Clones were sequenced by immunoSEQ multiplex PCR, and TCRdb holds only the in-frame ones, with some missing. The sample includes approximately 2.4 million clones, more than 90% of them seen just once. Material: naive CD4+ T cells sorted from blood. These receptors were taken from a man aged 18 to 29 in good health. Each CDR3 is given with its conserved first and last residue. The D gene is left open where the match is weak. Clone size is stated in some rows and not others, as once, few, many or a class when expanded.

>TRBD2|-|TRBV7-8|TRBJ2-7
CASSSSGRASYEQYF
TGTGCCAGCAGCTCGAGCGGGAGGGCATCCTACGAGCAGTACTTC
>TRBD1|-|TRBV30|TRBJ2-7
CTLDRGGQYF
TGTACCCTGGACAGGGGCGGTCAGTACTTC
>-|-|TRBV27|TRBJ1-3
CASSARTAGLGSGNTIYF
TGTGCCAGCAGTGCACGGACAGCCGGCTTGGGATCTGGAAACACCATATATTTT
>-|-|TRBV30|TRBJ1-1
CAWSRDTEAFF
TGTGCCTGGAGTAGAGACACTGAAGCTTTCTTT
>TRBD1|-|TRBV11-2|TRBJ1-1
CASSGDRLRNTEAFF
TGTGCCAGCAGCGGGGACAGGTTGAGGAACACTGAAGCTTTCTTT
>TRBD1|-|TRBV27|TRBJ1-1
CASSLGQGYTEAFF
TGTGCCAGCAGTTTAGGACAGGGGTACACTGAAGCTTTCTTT
>-|-|TRBV6-1|TRBJ1-5
CASSSRLNNQPQHF
TGTGCCAGCAGTTCCCGTCTTAACAATCAGCCCCAGCATTTT
>-|-|TRBV11-2|TRBJ2-3
CASSRRWYTDTQYF
TGTGCCAGCAGCCGTCGGTGGTACACAGATACGCAGTATTTT
>TRBD2|-|TRBV9|TRBJ2-1
CASSIGLALNNEQFF
TGTGCCAGCAGCATAGGACTAGCACTTAACAATGAGCAGTTCTTC
>-|-|TRBV6-5|TRBJ1-2
CASKRGQLANYGYTF
TGTGCCAGCAAGAGAGGACAGTTAGCTAACTATGGCTACACCTTC
>-|-|TRBV10-2|TRBJ1-2
CASSVGSNYGYTF
TGCGCCAGCAGTGTCGGTTCTAACTATGGCTACACCTTC
>-|-|TRBV6-5|TRBJ2-7
CASSYEVGSGGEQYF
TGTGCCAGCAGTTACGAGGTTGGCTCCGGCGGCGAGCAGTACTTC
>-|-|TRBV5-6|TRBJ2-7
CASSLGPVNNEQYF
TGTGCCAGCAGCTTGGGACCGGTCAACAACGAGCAGTACTTC
>-|-|TRBV7-9|TRBJ2-5
CASSLAVGGIRETQYF
TGTGCCAGCAGCTTAGCGGTAGGGGGGATCAGGGAGACCCAGTACTTC
>TRBD2|-|TRBV2|TRBJ2-5
CASSLGLAPQETQYF
TGTGCCAGCAGTCTGGGACTAGCACCGCAAGAGACCCAGTACTTC
>TRBD2|-|TRBV9|TRBJ2-1
CASSVGYGLASGRYDEQFF
TGTGCCAGCAGCGTAGGATACGGTTTGGCTAGCGGGAGATACGATGAGCAGTTCTTC
>TRBD2|-|TRBV7-9|TRBJ2-2
CASSLRSRSGENTGELFF
TGTGCCAGCAGCTTACGGTCCCGTAGCGGGGAGAACACCGGGGAGCTGTTTTTT
>-|-|TRBV18|TRBJ1-1
CASSPPGLRSNTEAFF
TGTGCCAGCTCACCACCAGGTTTGAGATCGAACACTGAAGCTTTCTTT
>-|-|TRBV6-5|TRBJ1-2
CAVQAAGRYGYTF
TGTGCCGTCCAGGCGGCGGGCCGCTATGGCTACACCTTC
>TRBD1|-|TRBV27|TRBJ1-6
CASSSRDRWTYNSPLHF
TGTGCCAGCAGTTCCCGGGACAGGTGGACCTATAATTCACCCCTCCACTTT
>-|-|TRBV5-2|TRBJ1-2
CASKYIGVRKTYGYTF
TGTGCCAGCAAGTACATCGGAGTACGAAAGACCTATGGCTACACCTTC
>-|-|TRBV19|TRBJ1-2
CASSIGNTIDSGYTF
TGTGCCAGTAGTATCGGGAACACCATAGATAGTGGCTACACCTTC
>TRBD1|-|TRBV2|TRBJ1-5
CASSAINRGQPQHF
TGTGCCAGCAGCGCAATAAACAGGGGTCAGCCCCAGCATTTT
>-|once|TRBV7-8|TRBJ1-3
CASSLGLVSSGNTIYF
TGTGCCAGCAGCTTAGGACTGGTTAGCTCTGGAAACACCATATATTTT
>-|-|TRBV19|TRBJ2-6
CASSGTSGANVLTF
TGTGCCAGTAGTGGGACCTCTGGGGCCAACGTCCTGACTTTC
>-|-|TRBV5-4|TRBJ2-1
CASSLVDLVYNEQFF
TGTGCCAGCAGCTTGGTGGACCTGGTCTACAATGAGCAGTTCTTC
>TRBD1|once|TRBV27|TRBJ1-1
CASSHGQGRLNTEAFF
TGTGCCAGCAGTCACGGACAGGGCCGGCTGAACACTGAAGCTTTCTTT
>TRBD1|-|TRBV2|TRBJ2-4
CASSDRFPGQGNIQYF
TGTGCCAGCAGTGACCGCTTCCCGGGACAGGGAAACATTCAGTACTTC
>TRBD1|-|TRBV19|TRBJ2-2
CASKGQGLIGELFF
TGTGCCAGTAAGGGACAGGGTTTGATCGGGGAGCTGTTTTTT
>-|-|TRBV9|TRBJ1-3
CASSVSGAGNTIYF
TGTGCCAGCAGCGTATCCGGAGCTGGAAACACCATATATTTT
>-|once|TRBV10-3|TRBJ1-5
CAIGGAGDSNQPQHF
TGTGCCATCGGGGGAGCGGGGGATAGCAATCAGCCCCAGCATTTT
>TRBD1|-|TRBV10-3|TRBJ2-6
CAISEPGDRGSLSGANVLTF
TGTGCCATCAGTGAGCCAGGAGACAGGGGGTCCCTGTCTGGGGCCAACGTCCTGACTTTC